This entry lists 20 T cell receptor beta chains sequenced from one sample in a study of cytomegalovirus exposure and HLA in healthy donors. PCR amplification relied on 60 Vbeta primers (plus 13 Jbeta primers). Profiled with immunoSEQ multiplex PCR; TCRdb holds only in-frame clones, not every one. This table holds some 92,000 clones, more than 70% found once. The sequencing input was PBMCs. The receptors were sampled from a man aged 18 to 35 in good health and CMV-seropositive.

The CDR3 nucleotides are TGTGCCAGCAGCCAACCCCGACTAGCGGGGGGGAGCTACAATGAGCAGTTCTTC. This translates into CASSQPRLAGGSYNEQFF. The chain links TRBV7-9 to TRBJ2-1; 14 bases align to TRBD2. The CDR3 has 18 residues. The germline V gene has CDR1 SEHNR and CDR2 FQNEAQ (reference sequence). V trimming: 5 bases; J trimming: 3 bases; junction bases outside the gene matches: 9.

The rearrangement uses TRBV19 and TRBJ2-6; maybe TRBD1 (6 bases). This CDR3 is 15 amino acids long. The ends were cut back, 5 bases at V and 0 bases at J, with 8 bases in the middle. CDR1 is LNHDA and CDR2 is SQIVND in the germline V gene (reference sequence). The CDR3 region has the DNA TGTGCCAGTAGTGACAGGCTCTCTGGGGCCAACGTCCTGACTTTC. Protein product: CASSDRLSGANVLTF.

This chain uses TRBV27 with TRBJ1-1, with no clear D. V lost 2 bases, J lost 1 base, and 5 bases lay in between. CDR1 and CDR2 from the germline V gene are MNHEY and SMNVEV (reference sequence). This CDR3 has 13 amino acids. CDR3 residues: CASSLQENTEAFF. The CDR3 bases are TGTGCCAGCAGTTTACAGGAGAACACTGAAGCTTTCTTT.

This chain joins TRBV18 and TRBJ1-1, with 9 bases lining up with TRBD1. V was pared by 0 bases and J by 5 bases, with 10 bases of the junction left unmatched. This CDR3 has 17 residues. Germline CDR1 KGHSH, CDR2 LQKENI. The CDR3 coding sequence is TGTGCCAGCTCACCACCGAATACTAGACAGGGGGAAACTGAAGCTTTCTTT. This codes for CASSPPNTRQGETEAFF.

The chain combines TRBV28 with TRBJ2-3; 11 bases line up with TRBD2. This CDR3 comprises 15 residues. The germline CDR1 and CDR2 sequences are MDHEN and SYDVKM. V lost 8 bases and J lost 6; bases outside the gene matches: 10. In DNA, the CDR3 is TGTGCCAGCGGAGATTCTAGCGGGGGGAGGGATACGCAGTATTTT. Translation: CASGDSSGGRDTQYF.

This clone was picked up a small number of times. This CDR3 reads CASSLEGGAGNQPQHF. The CDR3 DNA is TGTGCCAGCAGCTTAGAGGGGGGGGCAGGGAATCAGCCCCAGCATTTT. This chain links TRBV11-2 with TRBJ1-5, with TRBD1 as a possible D gene (6 bases). The CDR3 spans 16 residues. The V gene lost 0 bases and the J gene lost 4 bases, with 13 bases spanning the gap. The germline gives CDR1 SGHAT, CDR2 FQNNGV.

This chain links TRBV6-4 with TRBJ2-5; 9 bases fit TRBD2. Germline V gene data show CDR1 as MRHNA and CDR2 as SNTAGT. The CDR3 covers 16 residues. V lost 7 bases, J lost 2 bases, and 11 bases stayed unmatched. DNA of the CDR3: TGTGCCAGCACCCCCTTAGCGGGGGACCTACAAGAGACCCAGTACTTC. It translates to CASTPLAGDLQETQYF.

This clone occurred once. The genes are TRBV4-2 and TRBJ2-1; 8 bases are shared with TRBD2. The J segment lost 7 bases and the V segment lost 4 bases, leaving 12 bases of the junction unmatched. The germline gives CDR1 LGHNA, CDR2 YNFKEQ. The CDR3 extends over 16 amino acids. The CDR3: CASSPRDGGAQNEQFF. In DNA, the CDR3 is TGTGCCAGCAGCCCCCGGGACGGGGGGGCCCAGAATGAGCAGTTCTTC.

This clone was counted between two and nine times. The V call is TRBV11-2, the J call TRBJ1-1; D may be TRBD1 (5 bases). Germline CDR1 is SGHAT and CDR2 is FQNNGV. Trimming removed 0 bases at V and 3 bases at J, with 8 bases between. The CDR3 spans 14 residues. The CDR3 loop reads CASSLDLGDTEAFF. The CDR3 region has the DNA TGTGCCAGCAGCTTAGATCTAGGGGACACTGAAGCTTTCTTT.

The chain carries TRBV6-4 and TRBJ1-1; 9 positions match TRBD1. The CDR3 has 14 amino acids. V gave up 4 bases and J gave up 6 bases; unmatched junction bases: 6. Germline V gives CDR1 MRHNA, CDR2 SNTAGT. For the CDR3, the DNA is TGTGCCAGCAGTGCGGACAGGGGTGTGCCTGAAGCTTTCTTT. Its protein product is CASSADRGVPEAFF.

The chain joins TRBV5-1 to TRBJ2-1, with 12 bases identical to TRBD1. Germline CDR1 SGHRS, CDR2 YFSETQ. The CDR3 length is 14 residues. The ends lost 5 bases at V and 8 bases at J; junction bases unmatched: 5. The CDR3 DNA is TGCGCCAGCAGAAAGGGACAGGGGGCAGATGAGCAGTTCTTC. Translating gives CASRKGQGADEQFF.

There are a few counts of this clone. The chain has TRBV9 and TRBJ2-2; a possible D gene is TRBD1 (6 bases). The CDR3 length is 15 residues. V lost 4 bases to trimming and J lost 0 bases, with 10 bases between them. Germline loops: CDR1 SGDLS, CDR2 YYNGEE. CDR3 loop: CASSYRTANTGELFF. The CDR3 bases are TGTGCCAGCAGCTACCGGACAGCGAACACCGGGGAGCTGTTTTTT. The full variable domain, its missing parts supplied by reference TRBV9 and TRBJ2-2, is DSGVTQTPKHLITATGQRVTLRCSPRSGDLSVYWYQQSLDQGLQFLIQYYNGEERAKGNILERFSAQQFPDLHSELNLSSLELGDSALYFCASSYRTANTGELFFGEGSRLTVL.

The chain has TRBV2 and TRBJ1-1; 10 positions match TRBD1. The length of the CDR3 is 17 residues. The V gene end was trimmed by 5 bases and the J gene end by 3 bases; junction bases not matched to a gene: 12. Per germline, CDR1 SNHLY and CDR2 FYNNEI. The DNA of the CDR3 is TGTGCCAGCAGTAGACAGGGGGCGCGTTTGGTGGACACTGAAGCTTTCTTT. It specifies CASSRQGARLVDTEAFF.

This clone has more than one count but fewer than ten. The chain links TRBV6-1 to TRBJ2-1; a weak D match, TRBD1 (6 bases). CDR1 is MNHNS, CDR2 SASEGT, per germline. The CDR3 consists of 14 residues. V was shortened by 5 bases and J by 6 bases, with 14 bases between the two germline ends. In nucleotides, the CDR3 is TGTGCCAGCAGTCCCCGTGAAGGGGGCAATGAGCAGTTCTTC. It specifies CASSPREGGNEQFF.

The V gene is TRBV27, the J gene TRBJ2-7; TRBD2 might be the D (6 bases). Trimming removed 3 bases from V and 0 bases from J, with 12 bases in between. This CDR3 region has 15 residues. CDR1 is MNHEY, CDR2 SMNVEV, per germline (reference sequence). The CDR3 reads CASSFSGGSSYEQYF. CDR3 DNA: TGTGCCAGCAGTTTTAGTGGGGGGAGCTCCTACGAGCAGTACTTC.

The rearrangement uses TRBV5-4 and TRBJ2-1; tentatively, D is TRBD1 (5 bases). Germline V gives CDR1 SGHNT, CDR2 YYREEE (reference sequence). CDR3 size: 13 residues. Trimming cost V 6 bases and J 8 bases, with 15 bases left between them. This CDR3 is CASTRPWGHEQFF. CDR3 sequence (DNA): TGTGCCAGCACCCGGCCGTGGGGCCATGAGCAGTTCTTC.

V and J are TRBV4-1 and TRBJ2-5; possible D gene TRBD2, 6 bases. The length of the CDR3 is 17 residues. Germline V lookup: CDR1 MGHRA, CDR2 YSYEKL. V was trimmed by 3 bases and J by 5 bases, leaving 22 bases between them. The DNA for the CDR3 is TGCGCCAGCAGCCAGGCTCCATTGGGGGGAGATCACGAGACCCAGTACTTC. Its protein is CASSQAPLGGDHETQYF.

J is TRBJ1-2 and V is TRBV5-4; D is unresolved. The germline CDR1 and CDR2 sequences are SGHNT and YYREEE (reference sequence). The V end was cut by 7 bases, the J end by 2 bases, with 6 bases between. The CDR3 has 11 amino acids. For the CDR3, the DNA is TGTGCCAGCGGGCCAAACTATGGCTACACCTTC. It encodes CASGPNYGYTF.

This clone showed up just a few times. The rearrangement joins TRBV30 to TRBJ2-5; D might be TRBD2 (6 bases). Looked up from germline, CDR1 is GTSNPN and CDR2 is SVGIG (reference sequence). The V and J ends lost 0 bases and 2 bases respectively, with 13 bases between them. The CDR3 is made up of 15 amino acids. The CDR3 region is CAWSVRRGRQETQYF. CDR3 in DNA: TGTGCCTGGAGTGTACGGAGGGGCCGACAAGAGACCCAGTACTTC.

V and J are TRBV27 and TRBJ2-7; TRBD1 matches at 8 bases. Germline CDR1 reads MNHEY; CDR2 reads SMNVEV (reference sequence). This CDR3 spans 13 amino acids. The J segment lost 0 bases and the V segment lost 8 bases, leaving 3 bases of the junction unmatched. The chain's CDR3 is CASRGQDSYEQYF. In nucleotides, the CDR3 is TGTGCCAGCCGGGGACAGGACTCCTACGAGCAGTACTTC.